These 5 T cell receptor beta chains were all obtained from the same sample, sequenced in a study of STAT5B mutations in CD4+ large granular lymphocyte leukemia. Assay: immunoSEQ multiplex PCR; the TCRdb copy retains only in-frame clones and omits some. The profile covers about 29,000 clones, with roughly 79% appearing a single time and 1.1% taken by the ten largest. Sequenced: CD4+ T cells from blood buffy coats. These receptors were collected from a human donor in good health.

This clone was found once. The chain combines TRBV6-6 with TRBJ1-4; TRBD1 is a possible D gene (5 bases). The CDR3 spans 15 residues. Germline CDR1 MNHNY, CDR2 SVGAGI (reference sequence). V was trimmed by 6 bases and J by 3 bases, leaving 14 bases between them. The CDR3 region has the DNA TGTGCCAGCAGAAAAACGGGGCTTTCTAATGAAAAACTGTTTTTT. Protein product: CASRKTGLSNEKLFF.

The chain links TRBV27 to TRBJ2-7; D possibly uses TRBD1 or TRBD2 (5 bases each). The CDR3 is 14 amino acids. The V end lost 6 bases, the J end lost 1 base, and 13 bases lay between the germline ends. Germline-derived CDR1 and CDR2 are MNHEY and SMNVEV (reference sequence). DNA for the CDR3: TGTGCCAGCAGGCACCGGGACGGGTCCTACGAGCAGTACTTC. Its protein is CASRHRDGSYEQYF.

The rearrangement joins TRBV19 to TRBJ2-5; possibly TRBD1 for D (6 bases). V was cut by 3 bases and J by 6 bases, with 14 bases left in between. The CDR3 has 14 amino acids. Germline V gives CDR1 LNHDA, CDR2 SQIVND (reference sequence). The CDR3 here is CASSISSGEKTQYF. The CDR3 DNA reads as TGTGCCAGTAGTATCAGTTCAGGGGAGAAGACCCAGTACTTC.

This clone was seen a few times. The gene calls are TRBV28 and TRBJ1-1, with D tentatively TRBD1 (5 bases). V was cut by 2 bases and J by 3 bases, with 13 bases left in between. Germline V CDR1 and CDR2: MDHEN, SYDVKM. This CDR3 is built from 15 residues. This CDR3 reads CASSLAGPRDTEAFF. CDR3 nucleotide sequence: TGTGCCAGCAGTTTAGCAGGGCCTAGGGACACTGAAGCTTTCTTT.

V usage is TRBV27 and J usage is TRBJ1-1; unclear D gene. V lost 6 bases to trimming and J lost 2 bases, with 19 bases between them. Germline V gene data show CDR1 as MNHEY and CDR2 as SMNVEV (reference sequence). This CDR3 has 16 residues. Written as DNA, the CDR3 is TGTGCCAGCAGCAGAGCGGTTACCGTTATAAACACTGAAGCTTTCTTT. Amino acid sequence: CASSRAVTVINTEAFF.